This TCR beta chain derives from a study of tumor and adjacent non-tumor tissue in lung cancer. Study overall: Patients were aged roughly 31 to 76, ten or so men and a handful of women, stage I to III.

The CDR3 has 15 amino acids. Per the germline V gene, CDR1 is KGHSH and CDR2 is LQKENI. TCRbeta libraries were built with three rounds of nested PCR, modified from ARM-PCR. One entry per CDR3 protein, called by TCRdb with MiXCR from the multiplex PCR reads. The sample yields almost 75,000 distinct CDR3 sequences, around two thirds seen once. The template was RNA from unsorted bulk tissue. Distant lung tissue was collected more than 3 cm away from the tumor edge. With respect to this clonotype: A read error may account for a junction end that differs from germline.

The sequenced sample consisted of distant non-tumor lung tissue. The sequence was obtained from a woman between 50 and 59 years old with non-small cell lung cancer. The genes are TRBV18 and TRBJ2-2; D might be TRBD1 (6 bases). The CDR3 loop reads CASSPSGQGAGELFF. Here the CDR3 DNA reads TGTGCCAGCTCACCGTCGGGACAAGGTGCCGGGGAACTGTTTTTT.